The clone carrying this T cell receptor (beta chain) was seen a few times. Antigen: not known. This CDR3 contains 15 residues. Germline V gene lookup returns CDR1 GTSNPN and CDR2 SVGIG (reference sequence). V lost 2 bases and J lost 4; bases outside the gene matches: 8. This entry is derived from a study of beta chain features in type 1 diabetes. Findings and limits, study-wide: Type 1 diabetes patients showed a moderate but significant shortening of TCRB CDR3s in all four CD4+ subsets.

Sequencing targeted expressed TCRB transcripts, as all isolated RNA had been reverse transcribed. Clones were read by immunoSEQ multiplex PCR, and TCRdb kept only the in-frame ones, dropping some. The table shows 230,000 or so clones, with roughly 17% occurring only once. Material for sequencing was naive CD4+ T cells from blood. This sequence was found in a man aged 25 to 40 with type 1 diabetes. This chain uses TRBV30 with TRBJ2-3, with 8 bases aligning to TRBD1. The CDR3 DNA sequence: TGTGCCTGGAGTAGAAACAGGGGGTTCGCAGATACGCAGTATTTT. It is translated as CAWSRNRGFADTQYF.